These 4 T cell receptor beta chains were all obtained from the same sample, sequenced in a study of blood T cell repertoires in COVID-19. Repertoires were generated with immunoSEQ multiplex PCR, while TCRdb's copy carries only in-frame clones and drops some. The sample lists approximately 96,000 clones; roughly 95% were seen once. The specimen sequenced was peripheral blood. These receptors originate from a human donor with active COVID-19. The donor label of this sample is uncertain.

This chain connects TRBV7-7 to TRBJ1-1; D call uncertain. V was clipped by 1 base and J by 2 bases, with 5 bases between them. Germline CDR1 reads SSHAT; CDR2 reads FNYEAQ (reference sequence). There are 13 residues in the CDR3. This CDR3 is CASSLDSNTEAFF. CDR3 sequence (DNA): TGTGCCAGCAGCTTAGACAGCAACACTGAAGCTTTCTTT.

This chain uses TRBV6-5 with TRBJ1-1, with TRBD1 matching over 7 bases. Trimming cost V 6 bases and J 3 bases; bases outside gene matches: 4. Germline CDR1 and CDR2: MNHEY and SVGAGI. This CDR3 has 13 residues. The CDR3 DNA is TGTGCCAGCAGCCGGACAGGACACACTGAAGCTTTCTTT. It is translated as CASSRTGHTEAFF.

This clone was picked up one time. The J gene is TRBJ2-2, the V gene TRBV9; 7 bases align to TRBD1. The CDR3 totals 15 residues. V was clipped by 1 base and J by 4 bases; unmatched bases: 4. CDR1 and CDR2 (germline): SGDLS, YYNGEE. DNA for the CDR3: TGTGCCAGCAGCGTAAAGGGGGCGAGCACCGGGGAGCTGTTTTTT. This encodes CASSVKGASTGELFF.

The chain employs TRBV18 and TRBJ1-1, with unresolved D. The CDR3 contains 15 residues. CDR1 and CDR2 from the germline V gene are KGHSH and LQKENI. The V end lost 0 bases, the J end lost 0 bases, and 8 bases lay between the germline ends. The CDR3 nucleotides read TGTGCCAGCTCACCACCTAGCTCCATGAACACTGAAGCTTTCTTT. This gives the protein CASSPPSSMNTEAFF.